This T cell receptor (beta chain) is from a study of cytomegalovirus exposure and HLA in healthy donors. The PCR made use of 60 Vbeta and 13 Jbeta primers. The method was immunoSEQ multiplex PCR; TCRdb's version includes in-frame clones alone and lacks a portion of them. The sample includes about 110,000 clones, about 16% seen only once; the top ten take 1.5% to 2%. Germline lookup yields CDR1 SGHTA and CDR2 FQGNSA. Trimming took off 5 bases at V and 7 bases at J, with 12 bases between the two ends. This CDR3 spans 12 amino acids. Only a few counts were recorded for this clone. The rearrangement uses TRBV7-2 and TRBJ2-7, with D maybe TRBD2 (5 bases). The sequence was obtained from a woman aged 18 to 35 in good health and CMV-seronegative. The sample consisted of PBMCs. The CDR3 DNA sequence: TGTGCCAGCAGCCCTGGATGGAGGGAGCAGTACTTC. It codes for CASSPGWREQYF.